This paragraph covers one T cell receptor (beta chain) sequence. These data originate in a study of blood T cell repertoires in COVID-19. Original handling: Amplifying reference gene primers gave estimates of nucleated cell counts. Some clones are missing from TCRdb's copy, which holds only in-frame ones; the method was immunoSEQ multiplex PCR. That table is the source of V, J and clone size, and D and trimming were worked out from the DNA. The repertoire holds more than 100,000 clones, with 84% as singletons. The CDR3 runs 15 residues. Trimming shortened V by 4 bases and J by 0 bases, and 10 bases separated the two germline ends. Germline assignment: CDR1 GTSNPN and CDR2 SVGIG (reference sequence). Adults between roughly 18 and 95 years of age took part from 20 to 25 US areas.

V gene TRBV30 combines with J gene TRBJ1-6; possibly TRBD1 for D (6 bases). The origin of this receptor is a woman aged 25 to 39 who had recovered from COVID-19. Source material: PBMCs or T cells enriched from blood (not recorded which). The DNA of the CDR3 is TGTGCCTGGACCCAGGGGAGCTCCTATAATTCACCCCTCCACTTT. Its protein is CAWTQGSSYNSPLHF. Full variable domain (rest looked up from reference TRBV30 and TRBJ1-6): SQTIHQWPATLVQPVGSPLSLECTVEGTSNPNLYWYRQAAGRGLQLLFYSVGIGQISSEVPQNLSASRPQDRQFILSSKKLLLSDSGFYLCAWTQGSSYNSPLHFGNGTRLTVT.